Presented here are 7 T cell receptor beta chains from one specimen sequenced in a study of PD-L1 blockade in urothelial cancer. Time point given: peripheral blood 6 weeks after treatment start. Using immunoSEQ multiplex PCR, the repertoire was profiled, and TCRdb retains in-frame clones only, with some absent. The profile covers approximately 47,000 clones, with 80% to 90% appearing a single time and 8.8% taken by the ten largest. This material consisted of PBMCs, taken around atezolizumab (anti-PD-L1) treatment. These receptors were collected from a man aged 65-85 years with urothelial cancer.

The chain has TRBV5-4 and TRBJ1-2; no definite D call. Trimming removed 0 bases at V and 2 bases at J, with 8 bases between. The CDR3 is 14 residues long. The germline gives CDR1 SGHNT, CDR2 YYREEE (reference sequence). CDR3 loop: CASSLVGGNYGYTF. The CDR3, as DNA: TGTGCCAGCAGCTTGGTTGGCGGAAACTATGGCTACACCTTC. The entire variable domain, with the rest obtained from reference TRBV5-4 and TRBJ1-2, is as follows: ETGVTQSPTHLIKTRGQQVTLRCSSQSGHNTVSWYQQALGQGPQFIFQYYREEENGRGNFPPRFSGLQFPNYSSELNVNALELDDSALYLCASSLVGGNYGYTFGSGTRLTVV.

This clone turned up a few times. The gene calls are TRBV2 and TRBJ2-3; D is possibly TRBD1 (5 bases). Trimming shortened V by 8 bases and J by 4 bases, and 13 bases separated the two germline ends. Germline V gene lookup returns CDR1 SNHLY and CDR2 FYNNEI. The CDR3 length is 13 residues. The CDR3 nucleotides read TGTGCCAGCGGAGCGACAGCCCCAGATACGCAGTATTTT. Translating it yields CASGATAPDTQYF.

The chain has TRBV19 and TRBJ1-1, with 8 bases that match TRBD1. CDR3 length: 11 residues. Germline assignment: CDR1 LNHDA and CDR2 SQIVND (reference sequence). V trimming: 9 bases; J trimming: 10 bases; junction bases outside the gene matches: 7. The chain's CDR3 is CASNGQGRAFF. The CDR3 region has the DNA TGTGCCAGCAACGGACAGGGTCGAGCTTTCTTT.

The chain links TRBV29-1 to TRBJ2-1; TRBD1 aligns across 7 bases. This CDR3 contains 13 residues. The ends lost 7 bases at V and 7 bases at J; junction bases unmatched: 10. The germline V gene has CDR1 SQVTM and CDR2 ANQGSEA. The CDR3 region has the DNA TGCAGCGACCTGACAGGGACCGTGAATGAGCAGTTCTTC. Translated, it gives CSDLTGTVNEQFF.

The chain joins TRBV7-9 to TRBJ2-5, with D possibly being TRBD2 (5 bases). The V gene lost 4 bases and the J gene lost 4 bases, with 13 bases spanning the gap. The germline gives CDR1 SEHNR, CDR2 FQNEAQ (reference sequence). CDR3 length: 14 amino acids. CDR3 nucleotides: TGTGCCAGCAGCTCGATCCTAGAGGGAGAGACCCAGTACTTC. Its protein is CASSSILEGETQYF.

V usage is TRBV4-1 and J usage is TRBJ2-7, with a weak D call TRBD2 (6 bases). The CDR3 loop spans 15 amino acids. Trimming shortened V by 1 base and J by 2 bases, and 12 bases separated the two germline ends. The germline CDR1 and CDR2 sequences are MGHRA and YSYEKL. In nucleotides, the CDR3 is TGCGCCAGCAGCCAAGCCGAAGCGGGTCCCTACGAGCAGTACTTC. This gives the protein CASSQAEAGPYEQYF.

This clone was seen just once. This chain uses TRBV6-1 with TRBJ1-2; 7 nucleotides align to TRBD1. The CDR3 covers 15 residues. The germline V gene encodes CDR1 MNHNS and CDR2 SASEGT. V lost 5 bases to trimming and J lost 5 bases; unmatched junction nucleotides: 11. CDR3 in amino acids: CASSSDEGARYGYTF. CDR3 DNA sequence: TGTGCCAGCAGTAGTGACGAGGGGGCTAGGTATGGCTACACCTTC.